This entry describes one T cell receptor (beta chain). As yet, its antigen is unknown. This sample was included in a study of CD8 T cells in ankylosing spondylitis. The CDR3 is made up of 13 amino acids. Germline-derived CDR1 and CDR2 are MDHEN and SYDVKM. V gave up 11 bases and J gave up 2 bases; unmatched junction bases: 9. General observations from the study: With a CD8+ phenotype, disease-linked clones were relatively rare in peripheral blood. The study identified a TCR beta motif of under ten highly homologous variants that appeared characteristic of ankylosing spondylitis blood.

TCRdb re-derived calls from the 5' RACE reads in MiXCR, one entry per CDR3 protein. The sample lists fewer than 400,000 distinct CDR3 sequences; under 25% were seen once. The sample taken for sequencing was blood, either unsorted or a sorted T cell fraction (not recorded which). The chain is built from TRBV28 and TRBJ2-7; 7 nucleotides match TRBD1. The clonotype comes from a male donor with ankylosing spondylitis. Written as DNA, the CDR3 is TGTGCCGTCCAACAGGGGTTCCCCTACGAGCAGTACTTC. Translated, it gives CAVQQGFPYEQYF. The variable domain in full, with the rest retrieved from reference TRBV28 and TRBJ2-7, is DVKVTQSSRYLVKRTGEKVFLECVQDMDHENMFWYRQDPGLGLRLIYFSYDVKMKEKGDIPEGYSVSREKKERFSLILESASTNQTSMYLCAVQQGFPYEQYFGPGTRLTVT.